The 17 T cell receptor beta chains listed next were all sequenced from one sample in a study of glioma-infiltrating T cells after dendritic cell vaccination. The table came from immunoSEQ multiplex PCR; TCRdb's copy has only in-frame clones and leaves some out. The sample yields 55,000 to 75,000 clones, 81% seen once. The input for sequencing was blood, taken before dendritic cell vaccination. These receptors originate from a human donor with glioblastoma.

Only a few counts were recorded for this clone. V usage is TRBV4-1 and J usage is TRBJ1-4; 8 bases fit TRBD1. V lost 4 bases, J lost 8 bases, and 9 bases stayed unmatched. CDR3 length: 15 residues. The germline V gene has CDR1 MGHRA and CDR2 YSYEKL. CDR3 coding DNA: TGCGCCAGCAGCCGCACCGGGACAGGAGGAGAAAAACTGTTTTTT. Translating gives CASSRTGTGGEKLFF.

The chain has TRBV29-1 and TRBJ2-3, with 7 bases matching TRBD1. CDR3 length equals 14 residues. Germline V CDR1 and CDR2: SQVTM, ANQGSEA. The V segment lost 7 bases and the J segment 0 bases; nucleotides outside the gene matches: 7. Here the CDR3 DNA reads TGCAGCGGGGGGACAGCCCGTAGCACAGATACGCAGTATTTT. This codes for CSGGTARSTDTQYF.

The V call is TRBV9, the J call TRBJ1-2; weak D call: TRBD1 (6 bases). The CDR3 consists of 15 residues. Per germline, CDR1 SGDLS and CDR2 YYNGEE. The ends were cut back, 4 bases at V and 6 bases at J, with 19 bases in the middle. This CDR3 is CASSPLENRVHGYTF. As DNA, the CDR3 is TGTGCCAGCAGCCCCCTTGAGAACAGGGTCCATGGCTACACCTTC.

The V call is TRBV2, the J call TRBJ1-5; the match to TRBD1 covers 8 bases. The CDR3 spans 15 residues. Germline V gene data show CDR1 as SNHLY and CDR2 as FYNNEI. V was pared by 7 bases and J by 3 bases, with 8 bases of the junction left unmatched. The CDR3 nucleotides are TGTGCCAGCACCCCGGGACAGGCCTTCAATCAGCCCCAGCATTTT. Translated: CASTPGQAFNQPQHF. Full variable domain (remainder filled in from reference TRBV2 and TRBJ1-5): EPEVTQTPSHQVTQMGQEVILRCVPISNHLYFYWYRQILGQKVEFLVSFYNNEISEKSEIFDDQFSVERPDGSNFTLKIRSTKLEDSAMYFCASTPGQAFNQPQHFGDGTRLSIL.

The CDR3 nucleotides are TGTGCCAGCAGCTTAGGGACAGGTGCCCATTATGGCTACACCTTC. Residues: CASSLGTGAHYGYTF. J is TRBJ1-2 and V is TRBV7-8, with TRBD1 matching over 7 bases. The CDR3 extends over 15 amino acids. V was clipped by 1 base and J by 5 bases; unmatched bases: 7. Germline assignment: CDR1 SGHVS and CDR2 FQNEAQ.

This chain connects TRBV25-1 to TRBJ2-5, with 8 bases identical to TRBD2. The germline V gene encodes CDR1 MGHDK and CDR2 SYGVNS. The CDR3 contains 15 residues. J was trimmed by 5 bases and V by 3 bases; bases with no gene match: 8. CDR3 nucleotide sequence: TGTGCCAGCAGTGATTCTCGGGGGGGTACCGAGACCCAGTACTTC. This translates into CASSDSRGGTETQYF.

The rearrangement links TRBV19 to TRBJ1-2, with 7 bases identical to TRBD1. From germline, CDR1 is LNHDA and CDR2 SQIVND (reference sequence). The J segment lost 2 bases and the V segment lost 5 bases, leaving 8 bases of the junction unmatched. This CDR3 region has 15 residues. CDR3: CASSETGSGNYGYTF. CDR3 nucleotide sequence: TGTGCCAGTAGTGAGACAGGGTCCGGCAACTATGGCTACACCTTC.

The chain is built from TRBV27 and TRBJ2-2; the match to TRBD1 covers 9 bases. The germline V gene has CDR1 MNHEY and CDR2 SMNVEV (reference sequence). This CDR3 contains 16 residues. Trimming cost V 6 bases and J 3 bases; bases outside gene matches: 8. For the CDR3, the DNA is TGTGCCAGCAGGCCGGGACAGGGTACGGACACCGGGGAGCTGTTTTTT. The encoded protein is CASRPGQGTDTGELFF.

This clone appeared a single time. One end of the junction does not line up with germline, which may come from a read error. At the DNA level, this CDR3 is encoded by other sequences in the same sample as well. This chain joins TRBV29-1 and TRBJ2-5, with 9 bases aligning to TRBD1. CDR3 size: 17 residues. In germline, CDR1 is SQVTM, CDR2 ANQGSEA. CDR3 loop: CSVEEWGQGSSRETQYF. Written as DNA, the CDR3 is TGTAGCGTTGAAGAGTGGGGACAGGGTAGCTCTAGAGAGACCCAGTACTTC.

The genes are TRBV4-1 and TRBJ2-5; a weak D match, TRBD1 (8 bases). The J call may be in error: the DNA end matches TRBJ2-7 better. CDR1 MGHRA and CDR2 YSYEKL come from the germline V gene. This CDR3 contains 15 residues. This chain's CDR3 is CASSQQQGGYYEQYF. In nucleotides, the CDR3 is TGCGCCAGCAGCCAACAACAGGGGGGGTACTACGAGCAGTACTTC.

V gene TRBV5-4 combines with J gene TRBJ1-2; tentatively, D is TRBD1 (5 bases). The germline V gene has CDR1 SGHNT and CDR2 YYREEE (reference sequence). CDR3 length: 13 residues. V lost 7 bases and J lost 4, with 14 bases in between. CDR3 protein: CASGQGGIYGYTF. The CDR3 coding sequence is TGTGCCAGCGGCCAGGGTGGCATCTATGGCTACACCTTC.

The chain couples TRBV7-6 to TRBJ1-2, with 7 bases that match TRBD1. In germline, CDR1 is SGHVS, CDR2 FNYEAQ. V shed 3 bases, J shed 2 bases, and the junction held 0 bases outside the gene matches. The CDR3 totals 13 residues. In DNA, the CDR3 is TGTGCCAGCAGCTTGGGACAGAACTATGGCTACACCTTC. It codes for CASSLGQNYGYTF.

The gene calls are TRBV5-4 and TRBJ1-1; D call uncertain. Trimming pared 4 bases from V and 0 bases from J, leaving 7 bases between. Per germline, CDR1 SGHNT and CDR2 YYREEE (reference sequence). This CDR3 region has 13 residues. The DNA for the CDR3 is TGTGCCAGCAGCACCGAGATGAACACTGAAGCTTTCTTT. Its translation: CASSTEMNTEAFF.

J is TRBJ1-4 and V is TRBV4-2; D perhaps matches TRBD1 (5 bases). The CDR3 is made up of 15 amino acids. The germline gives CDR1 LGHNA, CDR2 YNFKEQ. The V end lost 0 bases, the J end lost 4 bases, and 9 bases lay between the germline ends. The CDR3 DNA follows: TGTGCCAGCAGCCAAGAATGGGGCCTTAATGAAAAACTGTTTTTT. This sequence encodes CASSQEWGLNEKLFF.

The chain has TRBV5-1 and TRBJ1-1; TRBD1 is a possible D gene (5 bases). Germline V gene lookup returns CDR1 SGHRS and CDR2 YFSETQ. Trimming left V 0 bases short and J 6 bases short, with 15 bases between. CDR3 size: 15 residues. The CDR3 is CASSLEGPWGAEAFF. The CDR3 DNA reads TGCGCCAGCAGCTTGGAAGGCCCTTGGGGCGCTGAAGCTTTCTTT.

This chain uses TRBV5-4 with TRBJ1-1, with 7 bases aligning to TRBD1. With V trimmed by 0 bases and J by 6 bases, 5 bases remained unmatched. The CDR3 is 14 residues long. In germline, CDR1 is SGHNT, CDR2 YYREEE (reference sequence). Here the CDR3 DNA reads TGTGCCAGCAGCTTGGATAGGGGGCGATCTGAAGCTTTCTTT. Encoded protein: CASSLDRGRSEAFF.

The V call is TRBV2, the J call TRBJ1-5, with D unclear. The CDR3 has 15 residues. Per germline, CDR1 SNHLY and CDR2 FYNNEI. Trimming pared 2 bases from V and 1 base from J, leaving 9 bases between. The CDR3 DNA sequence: TGTGCCAGCAGTGAATGGACTGGGAGCAATCAGCCCCAGCATTTT. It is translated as CASSEWTGSNQPQHF.